The clone carrying this T cell receptor (beta chain) was observed once. Its target is not known. The sample belongs to a study of STAT5B mutations in CD4+ large granular lymphocyte leukemia. Overall study context: Among healthy donors, a particular HLA allele went with more CDR3 'QG' motifs. General study findings and limits: Main leukemic clonotypes were patient-specific, but around 25% appeared at low frequency elsewhere. Patient CD4-sorted repertoires looked more clonal than healthy CD4+ repertoires, even without putative leukemic clones. 8/27 top patient clones versus 2/35 control clones were TRBV06-family.

Clones were sequenced by immunoSEQ multiplex PCR, and TCRdb holds only the in-frame ones, with some missing. The repertoire consists of about 30,000 clones, with approximately 76% occurring once and the leading ten covering 0.4% to 0.5%. There are 16 residues in the CDR3. Germline CDR1 and CDR2: SGDLS and YYNGEE. V lost 3 bases, J lost 3 bases, and 15 bases lay in between. The chain recombines TRBV9 with TRBJ1-4; tentatively, D is TRBD1 (5 bases). The sequencing input was CD4+ T cells from blood buffy coats. This clonotype originated in a human donor in good health. The CDR3 DNA sequence: TGTGCCAGCAGCGCGCGCCAGGGTATGCCTAATGAAAAACTGTTTTTT. This encodes CASSARQGMPNEKLFF.